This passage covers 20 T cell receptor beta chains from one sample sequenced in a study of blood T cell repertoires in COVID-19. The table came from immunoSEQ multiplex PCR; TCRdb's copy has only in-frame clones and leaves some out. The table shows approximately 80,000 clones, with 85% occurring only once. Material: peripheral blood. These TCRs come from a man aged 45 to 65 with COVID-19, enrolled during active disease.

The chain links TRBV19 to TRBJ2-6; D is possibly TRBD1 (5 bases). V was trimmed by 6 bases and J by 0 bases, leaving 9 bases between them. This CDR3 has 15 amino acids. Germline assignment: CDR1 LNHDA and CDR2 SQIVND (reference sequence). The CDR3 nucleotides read TGTGCCAGTAGGGACACCCACTCTGGGGCCAACGTCCTGACTTTC. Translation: CASRDTHSGANVLTF.

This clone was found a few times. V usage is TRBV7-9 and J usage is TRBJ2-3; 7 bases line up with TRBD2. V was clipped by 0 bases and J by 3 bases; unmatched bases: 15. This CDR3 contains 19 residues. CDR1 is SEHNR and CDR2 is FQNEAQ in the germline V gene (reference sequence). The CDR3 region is CASSLARRLAAPRTDTQYF. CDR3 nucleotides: TGTGCCAGCAGCTTAGCGCGTCGTCTAGCGGCACCTAGGACAGATACGCAGTATTTT.

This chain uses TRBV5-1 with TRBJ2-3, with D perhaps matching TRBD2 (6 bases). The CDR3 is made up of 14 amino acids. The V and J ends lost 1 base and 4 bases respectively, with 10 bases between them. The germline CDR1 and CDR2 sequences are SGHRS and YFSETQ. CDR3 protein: CASSLRGIADTQYF. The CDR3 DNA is TGCGCCAGCAGCTTGCGGGGGATTGCAGATACGCAGTATTTT.

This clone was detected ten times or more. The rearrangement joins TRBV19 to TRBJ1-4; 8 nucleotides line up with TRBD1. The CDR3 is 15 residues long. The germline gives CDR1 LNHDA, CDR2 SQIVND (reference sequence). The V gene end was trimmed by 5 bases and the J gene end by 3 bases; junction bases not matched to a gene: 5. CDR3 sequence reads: CASSAGGTANEKLFF. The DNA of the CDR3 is TGTGCCAGTAGTGCAGGGGGCACAGCTAATGAAAAACTGTTTTTT.

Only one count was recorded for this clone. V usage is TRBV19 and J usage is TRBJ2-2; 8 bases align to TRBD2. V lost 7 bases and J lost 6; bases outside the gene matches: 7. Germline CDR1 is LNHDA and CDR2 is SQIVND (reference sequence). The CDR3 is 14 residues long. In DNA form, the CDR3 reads TGTGCCAGTACCGAGCGGGAGCGGGCCGGGGAGCTGTTTTTT. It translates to CASTERERAGELFF.

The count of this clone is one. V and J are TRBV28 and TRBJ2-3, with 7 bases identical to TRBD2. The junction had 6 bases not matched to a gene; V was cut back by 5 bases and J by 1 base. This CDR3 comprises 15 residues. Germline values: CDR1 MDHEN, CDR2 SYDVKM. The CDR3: CASSPQRGRTDTQYF. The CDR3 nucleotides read TGTGCCAGCAGTCCCCAGCGGGGCCGCACAGATACGCAGTATTTT.

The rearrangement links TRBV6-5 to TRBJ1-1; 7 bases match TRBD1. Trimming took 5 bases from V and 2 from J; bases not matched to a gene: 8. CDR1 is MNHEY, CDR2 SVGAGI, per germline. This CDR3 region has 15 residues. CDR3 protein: CASSLPGTANTEAFF. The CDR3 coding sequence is TGTGCCAGCAGTCTCCCCGGGACAGCAAACACTGAAGCTTTCTTT.

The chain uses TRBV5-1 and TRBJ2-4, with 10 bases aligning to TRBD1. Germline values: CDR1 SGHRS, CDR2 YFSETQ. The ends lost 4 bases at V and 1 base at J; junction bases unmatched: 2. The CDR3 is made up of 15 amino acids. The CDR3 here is CASSGGQGAKNIQYF. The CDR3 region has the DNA TGCGCCAGCAGCGGGGGACAGGGGGCCAAAAACATTCAGTACTTC. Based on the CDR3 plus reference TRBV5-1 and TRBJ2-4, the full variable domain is KAGVTQTPRYLIKTRGQQVTLSCSPISGHRSVSWYQQTPGQGLQFLFEYFSETQRNKGNFPGRFSGRQFSNSRSEMNVSTLELGDSALYLCASSGGQGAKNIQYFGAGTRLSVL.

The CDR3: CATQGAGGELFF. In DNA form, the CDR3 reads TGTGCCACCCAGGGGGCAGGCGGGGAGCTGTTTTTT. The chain joins TRBV24-1 to TRBJ2-2; 8 bases align to TRBD1. Per the germline V gene, CDR1 is KGHDR and CDR2 is SFDVKD. This CDR3 is built from 12 residues. V shed 9 bases, J shed 7 bases, and the junction held 3 bases outside the gene matches.

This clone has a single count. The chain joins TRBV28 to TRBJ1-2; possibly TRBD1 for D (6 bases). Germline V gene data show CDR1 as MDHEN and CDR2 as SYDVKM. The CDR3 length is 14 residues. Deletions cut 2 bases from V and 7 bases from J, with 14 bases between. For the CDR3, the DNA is TGTGCCAGCAGTTTACCAGGGGCGCCCCTTGGCTACACCTTC. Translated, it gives CASSLPGAPLGYTF.

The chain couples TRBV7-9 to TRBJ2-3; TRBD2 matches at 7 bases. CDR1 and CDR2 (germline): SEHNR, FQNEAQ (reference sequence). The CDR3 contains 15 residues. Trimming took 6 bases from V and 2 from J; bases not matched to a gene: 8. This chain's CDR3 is CASRGWLADTDTQYF. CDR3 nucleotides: TGTGCCAGCAGGGGGTGGCTAGCGGACACAGATACGCAGTATTTT.

The CDR3 protein is CASSLGQDHGYTF. The CDR3 DNA is TGTGCCAGTAGTCTCGGACAGGACCATGGCTACACCTTC. The rearrangement links TRBV19 to TRBJ1-2, with 7 bases fitting TRBD1. The CDR3 spans 13 residues. V dropped 5 bases and J dropped 6; count of bases not matched to a gene: 6. The germline CDR1 and CDR2 sequences are LNHDA and SQIVND (reference sequence).

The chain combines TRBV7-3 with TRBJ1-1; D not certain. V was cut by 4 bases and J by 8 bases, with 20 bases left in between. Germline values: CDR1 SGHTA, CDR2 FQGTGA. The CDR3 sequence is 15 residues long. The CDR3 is CASSSGIGLEGEAFF. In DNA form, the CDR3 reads TGTGCCAGCAGCTCGGGAATAGGCCTCGAGGGAGAAGCTTTCTTT. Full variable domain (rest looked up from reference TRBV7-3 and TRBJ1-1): GAGVSQTPSNKVTEKGKYVELRCDPISGHTALYWYRQSLGQGPEFLIYFQGTGAADDSGLPNDRFFAVRPEGSVSTLKIQRTERGDSAVYLCASSSGIGLEGEAFFGQGTRLTVV.

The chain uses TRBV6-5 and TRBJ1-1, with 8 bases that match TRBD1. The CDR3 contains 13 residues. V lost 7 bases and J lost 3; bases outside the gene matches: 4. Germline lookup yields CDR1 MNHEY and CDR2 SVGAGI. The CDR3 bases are TGTGCCAGCAATCCAGGGGGCGACACTGAAGCTTTCTTT. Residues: CASNPGGDTEAFF.

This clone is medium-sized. As DNA, the CDR3 is TGTGCCAGCAGCCAAGGCTCCCTCGCGGGAGCATCCTACAATGAGCAGTTCTTC. The encoded protein is CASSQGSLAGASYNEQFF. The rearrangement links TRBV4-2 to TRBJ2-1; 7 bases are shared with TRBD2. The CDR3 has 18 amino acids. Germline loops: CDR1 LGHNA, CDR2 YNFKEQ. With 1 base clipped from V and 1 base from J, the junction kept 10 bases outside the gene matches.

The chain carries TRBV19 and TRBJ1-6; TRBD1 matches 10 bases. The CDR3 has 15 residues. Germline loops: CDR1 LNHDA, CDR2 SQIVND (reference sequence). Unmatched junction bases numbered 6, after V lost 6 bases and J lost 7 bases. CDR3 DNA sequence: TGTGCCAGTAGATCGACAGGGGGCGGGAATTCACCCCTCCACTTT. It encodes CASRSTGGGNSPLHF.

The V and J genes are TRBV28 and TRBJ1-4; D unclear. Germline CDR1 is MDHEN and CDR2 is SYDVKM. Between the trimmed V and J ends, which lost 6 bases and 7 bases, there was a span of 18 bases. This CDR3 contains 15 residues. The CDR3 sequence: CASSTFSGLGEKLFF. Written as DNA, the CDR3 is TGTGCCAGCAGCACATTCTCGGGTTTGGGTGAAAAACTGTTTTTT.

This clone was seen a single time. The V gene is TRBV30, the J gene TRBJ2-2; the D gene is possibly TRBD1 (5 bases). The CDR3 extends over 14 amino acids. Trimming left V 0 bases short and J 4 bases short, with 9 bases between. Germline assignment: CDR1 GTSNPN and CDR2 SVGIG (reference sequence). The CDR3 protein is CAWSVAGSTGELFF. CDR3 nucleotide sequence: TGTGCCTGGAGTGTTGCAGGGTCCACCGGGGAGCTGTTTTTT.

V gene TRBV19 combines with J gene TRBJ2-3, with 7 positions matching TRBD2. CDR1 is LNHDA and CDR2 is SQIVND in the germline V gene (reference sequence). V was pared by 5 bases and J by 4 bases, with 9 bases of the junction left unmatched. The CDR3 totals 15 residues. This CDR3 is CASSRGLLEADTQYF. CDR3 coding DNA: TGTGCCAGTAGTCGGGGACTACTAGAAGCAGATACGCAGTATTTT. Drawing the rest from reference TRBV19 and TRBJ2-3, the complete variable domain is DGGITQSPKYLFRKEGQNVTLSCEQNLNHDAMYWYRQDPGQGLRLIYYSQIVNDFQKGDIAEGYSVSREKKESFPLTVTSAQKNPTAFYLCASSRGLLEADTQYFGPGTRLTVL.

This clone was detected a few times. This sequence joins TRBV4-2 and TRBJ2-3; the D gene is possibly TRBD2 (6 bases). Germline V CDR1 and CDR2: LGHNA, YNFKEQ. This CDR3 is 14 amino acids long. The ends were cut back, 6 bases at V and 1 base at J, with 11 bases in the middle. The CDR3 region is CASSSGVGTDTQYF. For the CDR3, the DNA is TGTGCCAGCAGTTCGGGAGTGGGCACAGATACGCAGTATTTT.